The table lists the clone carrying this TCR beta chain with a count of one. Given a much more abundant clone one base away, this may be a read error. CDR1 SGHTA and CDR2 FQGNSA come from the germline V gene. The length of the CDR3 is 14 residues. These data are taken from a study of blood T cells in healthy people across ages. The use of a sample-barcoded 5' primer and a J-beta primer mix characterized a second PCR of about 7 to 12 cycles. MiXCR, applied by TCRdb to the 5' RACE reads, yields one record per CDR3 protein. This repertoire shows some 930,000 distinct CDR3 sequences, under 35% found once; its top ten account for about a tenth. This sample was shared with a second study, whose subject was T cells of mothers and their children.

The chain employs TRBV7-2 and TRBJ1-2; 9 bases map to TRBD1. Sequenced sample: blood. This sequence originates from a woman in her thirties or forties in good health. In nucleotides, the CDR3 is TGTGCCAGCGGCTTAGTCGGACAGGGGTCTGGCTACACCTTC. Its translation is CASGLVGQGSGYTF.